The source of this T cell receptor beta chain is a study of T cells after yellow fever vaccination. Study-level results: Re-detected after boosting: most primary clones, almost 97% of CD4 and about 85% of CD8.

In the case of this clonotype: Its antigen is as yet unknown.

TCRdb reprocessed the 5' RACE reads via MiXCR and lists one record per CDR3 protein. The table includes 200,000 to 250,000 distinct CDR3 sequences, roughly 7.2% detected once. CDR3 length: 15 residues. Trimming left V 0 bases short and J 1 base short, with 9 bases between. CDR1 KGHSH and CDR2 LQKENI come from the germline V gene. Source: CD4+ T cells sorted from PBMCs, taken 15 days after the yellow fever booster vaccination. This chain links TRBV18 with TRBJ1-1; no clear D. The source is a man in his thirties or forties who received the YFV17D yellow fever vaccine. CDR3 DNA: TGTGCCAGCTCACCACCTTCACAGCAGAACACTGAAGCTTTCTTT. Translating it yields CASSPPSQQNTEAFF.